These T cell receptor beta chains were read from a single sample in a study of neoadjuvant anti-PD-1 for oral cavity cancer. Only in-frame clones appear in the TCRdb table, and some are missing; sequencing was by immunoSEQ multiplex PCR. This sample has just over 7,000 clones, with 76% found just once. The sample was PBMCs, taken before nivolumab (anti-PD-1) treatment. The receptors derive from a person aged 40-85 years with oral cavity squamous cell carcinoma. CDR3s include the opening cysteine and the closing phenylalanine or tryptophan. The D gene is left open where the match is weak. Expanded clones get a size class; other rows say once, few or many, or leave the size out.

clone size	V gene	J gene	D gene	CDR3 DNA	CDR3 protein
few	TRBV18	TRBJ2-7	NA	TGTGCCAGCTCACCGCTACATGCCTACGAGCAGTACTTC	CASSPLHAYEQYF
NA	TRBV7-2	TRBJ1-1	NA	TGTGCCAGCAGCACCCGGGAGGAGACTGAAGCTTTCTTT	CASSTREETEAFF
NA	TRBV28	TRBJ1-2	NA	TGTGCCAGCAGCCCTAGTAAGGACAGAGGGGGCTATGGCTACACCTTC	CASSPSKDRGGYGYTF
NA	TRBV10-3	TRBJ1-1	TRBD1	TGTGCCATCAGTGAGTCAGTTATAGGACAGGGGGGAGAGAACACTGAAGCTTTCTTT	CAISESVIGQGGENTEAFF
NA	TRBV6-1	TRBJ1-4	NA	TGTGCCAGCAGTCAGGGATGGGAAAAACTGTTTTTT	CASSQGWEKLFF
NA	TRBV7-2	TRBJ1-4	NA	TGTGCCAGCAGCCCTAGGGTAGGCAAACTGTTTTTT	CASSPRVGKLFF
few	TRBV14	TRBJ1-1	NA	TGTGCCAGCAGCCAATGGGTTGGTAGCACTGAAGCTTTCTTT	CASSQWVGSTEAFF
NA	TRBV25-1	TRBJ1-1	NA	TGTGCCAGCAGCGACCCCCGGGATCCGACTGAAGCTTTCTTT	CASSDPRDPTEAFF
few	TRBV5-1	TRBJ1-1	NA	TGCGCCAGCAGCTTGATGGGGGCGGCGAACACTGAAGCTTTCTTT	CASSLMGAANTEAFF
NA	TRBV5-6	TRBJ2-6	NA	TGTGCCAGCAGCTTGACAGACTCTGGGGCCAACGTCCTGACTTTC	CASSLTDSGANVLTF
NA	TRBV2	TRBJ1-5	TRBD1	TGTGCCAGCGGCGACAGGGGAGGCAATCAGCCCCAGCATTTT	CASGDRGGNQPQHF
NA	TRBV6-6	TRBJ1-2	TRBD1	TGTGCCAGCACCGTTCAGGGGGCTCGAGGCTACACCTTC	CASTVQGARGYTF
once	TRBV21-1	TRBJ2-1	NA	TGTGCCAGCAGCACTGCCCCCGGGACTCAACACAATGAGCAGTTCTTC	CASSTAPGTQHNEQFF
NA	TRBV7-2	TRBJ1-1	TRBD1	TGTGCCAGCAGCGGCCGGGACAGAACGAACACTGAAGCTTTCTTT	CASSGRDRTNTEAFF
NA	TRBV4-2	TRBJ2-1	NA	TGTGCCAGCAGCCCTTTGCAGGGGGGCGAAGTCAATGAGCAGTTCTTC	CASSPLQGGEVNEQFF
few	TRBV19	TRBJ1-1	NA	TGTGCCAGTAGCGAAGGCAGGATAAACACTGAAGCTTTCTTT	CASSEGRINTEAFF
once	TRBV7-2	TRBJ1-5	TRBD1	TGTGCCAGCAGCCTCCGCCCCGGACAGGACAATCAGCCCCAGCATTTT	CASSLRPGQDNQPQHF
few	TRBV6-1	TRBJ1-2	NA	TGTGCCAGCAGTGGTTCCGGGTACGGCTACACCTTC	CASSGSGYGYTF
once	TRBV9	TRBJ2-7	NA	TGTGCCAGCAGCCCCGATCCCCGTCGGTCGACCTACGAGCAGTACTTC	CASSPDPRRSTYEQYF
NA	TRBV19	TRBJ1-1	TRBD1	TGTGCCAGTAGTATCAGGACAGGCTCTGAAGCTTTCTTT	CASSIRTGSEAFF
NA	TRBV7-3	TRBJ2-1	NA	TGTGCCAGCAGCTTAATAGGGGGTTCCAATGAGCAGTTCTTC	CASSLIGGSNEQFF
NA	TRBV30	TRBJ1-2	NA	TGTGCCTGGACGGCGAACTATGGCTACACCTTC	CAWTANYGYTF
NA	TRBV19	TRBJ2-7	NA	TGTGCCAGTAGTATCCAAGCGGGTACCTACGAGCAGTACTTC	CASSIQAGTYEQYF
NA	TRBV6-1	TRBJ1-2	NA	TGTGCCAGCAGCCCCAGGGGAGAGGGCTACACCTTC	CASSPRGEGYTF
few	TRBV11-3	TRBJ1-1	NA	TGTGCCAGCAGCCGGGAGACAAACACTGAAGCTTTCTTT	CASSRETNTEAFF
NA	TRBV7-9	TRBJ1-2	NA	TGTGCCAGCAGCTTAGTGGTAACAAACTATGGCTACACCTTC	CASSLVVTNYGYTF
NA	TRBV15	TRBJ2-5	TRBD1	TGTGCCACCAGCAAGTCCACTATCCAGGGGGCTCGGGAGACCCAGTACTTC	CATSKSTIQGARETQYF
few	TRBV7-3	TRBJ1-2	NA	TGTGCCAGCAGCGAAGGGGGGTCCTATGGCTACACCTTC	CASSEGGSYGYTF
NA	TRBV5-4	TRBJ1-3	NA	TGTGCCAGCAGCTTCCAGGGTAGTGGAAACACCATATATTTT	CASSFQGSGNTIYF
NA	TRBV7-8	TRBJ1-6	TRBD1	TGTGCCAGCGGCCAGGGGGTTCGGGGTTCACCCCTCCACTTT	CASGQGVRGSPLHF
once	TRBV2	TRBJ2-7	TRBD1	TGTGCCAGCAGCGCGTCGATCGACAGGGGGCTTGAGCAGTACTTC	CASSASIDRGLEQYF
NA	TRBV5-1	TRBJ2-5	NA	TGCGCCAGCAAGATCCAAGAGACCCAGTACTTC	CASKIQETQYF
NA	TRBV11-3	TRBJ2-7	NA	TGTGCCAGCAGCTTAGACAACGCCTACGAGCAGTACTTC	CASSLDNAYEQYF
NA	TRBV2	TRBJ1-5	NA	TGTGCCAGCAGTGATCGCAGGGCCCTCGATCAGCCCCAGCATTTT	CASSDRRALDQPQHF
NA	TRBV14	TRBJ2-1	NA	TGTGCCAGCAGCCAAAGGGGGAACCGGGAGAGACAGTTCTTC	CASSQRGNRERQFF
NA	TRBV5-1	TRBJ2-3	NA	TGCGCCAGCAGCCCGTGGACAAGTAGCACAGATACGCAGTATTTT	CASSPWTSSTDTQYF
NA	TRBV27	TRBJ2-1	TRBD2	TGTGCCAGCAGTTTATGGGCTAGCGGTTACAATGAGCAGTTCTTC	CASSLWASGYNEQFF
NA	TRBV2	TRBJ1-2	TRBD1	TGTGCCAGCAATGAACAGGGGAGTAACTATGGCTACACCTTC	CASNEQGSNYGYTF
NA	TRBV9	TRBJ2-7	NA	TGTGCCAGCAGCGTCTCAGGGGGGTCCTACGAGCAGTACTTC	CASSVSGGSYEQYF
NA	TRBV4-3	TRBJ2-2	NA	TGCGCCAGCAGCCAAGATACGGGCCACAACACCGGGGAGCTGTTTTTT	CASSQDTGHNTGELFF
few	TRBV25-1	TRBJ2-5	TRBD2	TGTGCCAGCAGCGGGGGGGAAGAGACCCAGTACTTC	CASSGGEETQYF